In its sample, the clone carrying this T cell receptor beta chain was seen a few times. These data are taken from a study of T-cell memory formation after mild COVID-19. Germline CDR1 is MNHEY and CDR2 is SVGAGI. V was cut by 8 bases and J by 4 bases, with 15 bases left in between. The CDR3 sequence is 14 residues long. TCRdb passed the 5' RACE reads through MiXCR, listing each CDR3 protein once. Of 400,000 to 500,000 distinct CDR3 sequences detected, roughly 24% appear once; the ten largest clones hold 8.8%. The TCR was taken from an adult woman who had mild COVID-19 (a few samples of this study predate the infection). Cell type and time point are not known. This sequence joins TRBV6-5 and TRBJ1-3, with a tentative D call TRBD1 (5 bases). Sequencing input: PBMCs or a T cell subset sorted from them (not recorded which). The chain's CDR3 is CASGRGARGNTIYF. The CDR3, as DNA: TGTGCCAGCGGCCGAGGGGCAAGGGGAAACACCATATATTTT.